What follows are 13 T cell receptor beta chains derived from one specimen sequenced in a study of technical replicates of blood from a few donors. Data came from immunoSEQ multiplex PCR; TCRdb stores just in-frame clones and leaves some out. The sample records 84,000 or so clones, approximately 93% being singletons. The source material was T cells isolated from PBMCs. Receptor source: a human donor in good health.

J is TRBJ2-1 and V is TRBV27; TRBD2 matches 10 bases. CDR1 MNHEY and CDR2 SMNVEV come from the germline V gene (reference sequence). J gave up 7 bases and V 5 bases, and 5 bases lay outside the gene matches. CDR3 length equals 14 residues. CDR3 sequence: CASSPGTSVNEQFF. CDR3 coding DNA: TGTGCCAGCAGTCCCGGGACTAGCGTAAATGAGCAGTTCTTC.

The chain carries TRBV11-2 and TRBJ2-7; TRBD1 aligns across 7 bases. The germline CDR1 and CDR2 sequences are SGHAT and FQNNGV. CDR3 length: 15 amino acids. V gave up 2 bases and J gave up 7 bases; unmatched junction bases: 11. The CDR3 bases are TGTGCCAGCAGCTTAAGTTCACAGGGGTTAGGGGAGCAGTACTTC. It yields the protein CASSLSSQGLGEQYF.

This clone was seen only once. The chain links TRBV4-1 to TRBJ1-1; 9 bases map to TRBD1. CDR3 length: 14 residues. Germline CDR1 MGHRA, CDR2 YSYEKL. The V segment lost 6 bases and the J segment 5 bases; nucleotides outside the gene matches: 7. CDR3 nucleotides: TGCGCCAGCAGGGTCCAGACAGGGGGGACTGAAGCTTTCTTT. Protein product: CASRVQTGGTEAFF.

This clone has a handful of counts. The V gene is TRBV29-1, the J gene TRBJ1-2, with 8 positions matching TRBD1. V gave up 7 bases and J gave up 7 bases; unmatched junction bases: 17. The CDR3 consists of 15 residues. Germline CDR1 SQVTM, CDR2 ANQGSEA. CDR3 protein: CSANRQGRGFGGYTF. Here the CDR3 DNA reads TGCAGCGCGAACAGACAGGGGAGAGGGTTTGGTGGCTACACCTTC.

The chain carries TRBV5-4 and TRBJ2-3, with D unclear. Germline loops: CDR1 SGHNT, CDR2 YYREEE (reference sequence). The CDR3 is 13 amino acids. Trimming shortened V by 2 bases and J by 2 bases, and 6 bases separated the two germline ends. CDR3 sequence reads: CASSFKPTDTQYF. CDR3 bases: TGTGCCAGCAGCTTTAAGCCCACAGATACGCAGTATTTT.

The chain links TRBV11-3 to TRBJ1-1; D is ambiguous. Germline V gene sequence: CDR1 SGHNT, CDR2 YENEEA. The CDR3 is 13 residues long. Trimming stripped 4 bases from V and 5 bases from J, with 11 bases between. The CDR3: CASSSKLQTEAFF. The CDR3 nucleotides read TGTGCCAGCAGCTCCAAACTTCAAACTGAAGCTTTCTTT.

The rearrangement uses TRBV5-1 and TRBJ2-5, with D possibly TRBD1 on 6 matching bases. Germline V gene sequence: CDR1 SGHRS, CDR2 YFSETQ. The V end lost 8 bases, the J end lost 7 bases, and 15 bases lay between the germline ends. The CDR3 is 12 residues long. Written as DNA, the CDR3 is TGCGCCAGTCAACAGGGCGAGGGGACCCAGTACTTC. This translates into CASQQGEGTQYF.

The rearrangement links TRBV2 to TRBJ2-5; TRBD2 is a possible D gene (5 bases). This CDR3 has 16 residues. Germline V lookup: CDR1 SNHLY, CDR2 FYNNEI. Deletions cut 7 bases from V and 2 bases from J, with 20 bases between. CDR3 bases: TGTGCCAGCACTCCTGTGGGAGCCGGCCCGCAAGAGACCCAGTACTTC. Translated: CASTPVGAGPQETQYF.

This rearrangement joins TRBV5-1 to TRBJ2-4, with 8 bases aligning to TRBD1. With V trimmed by 5 bases and J by 3 bases, 4 bases remained unmatched. Germline V lookup: CDR1 SGHRS, CDR2 YFSETQ. CDR3 length equals 14 residues. In nucleotides, the CDR3 is TGCGCCAGCAGTCTCGGGACAGGCAAAAACATTCAGTACTTC. Protein: CASSLGTGKNIQYF.

Written as DNA, the CDR3 is TGTGCCAGCAGCCCCAAACCATTTACAGGGTCCTACGAGCAGTACTTC. Protein sequence: CASSPKPFTGSYEQYF. The V and J genes are TRBV14 and TRBJ2-7; possible D gene TRBD1, 6 bases. V dropped 4 bases and J dropped 1 base, with 17 bases sitting between them. This CDR3 contains 16 residues. Germline assignment: CDR1 SGHDN and CDR2 FVKESK.

The rearrangement links TRBV5-6 to TRBJ1-1; a possible D gene is TRBD1 (6 bases). The length of the CDR3 is 11 residues. V was trimmed by 3 bases and J by 7 bases, leaving 7 bases between them. CDR1 and CDR2 from the germline V gene are SGHDT and YYEEEE. The CDR3 is CASSSDSEAFF. The CDR3 bases are TGTGCCAGCAGCTCGGACAGTGAAGCTTTCTTT.

This chain links TRBV19 with TRBJ1-1; 10 positions match TRBD1. The trim removed 3 bases at V and 0 bases at J, leaving 7 bases unmatched. Germline CDR1 and CDR2: LNHDA and SQIVND (reference sequence). The CDR3 loop spans 17 amino acids. This CDR3 is CASSIFGTGALNTEAFF. In nucleotides, the CDR3 is TGTGCCAGTAGTATCTTCGGGACAGGGGCACTGAACACTGAAGCTTTCTTT.

The CDR3 protein is CASSEVLFGGDQPQHF. The DNA of the CDR3 is TGTGCCAGCAGCGAGGTGCTTTTCGGAGGAGATCAGCCCCAGCATTTT. This rearrangement joins TRBV7-9 to TRBJ1-5, with D hard to call. The CDR3 totals 16 residues. Germline V CDR1 and CDR2: SEHNR, FQNEAQ (reference sequence). Trimming took 5 bases from V and 5 from J, leaving 19 bases between them.